The clone carrying this TCR beta chain appeared a few times. As yet, its antigen is unknown. This entry comes from a study of blood T cells in healthy people across ages. It was with a sample-barcoded 5' primer and a J-beta primer mix that a second PCR of roughly 7 to 12 cycles was run. TCRdb processed the 5' RACE reads anew with MiXCR; each CDR3 protein has one entry. Counted here are about 730,000 distinct CDR3 sequences, about 40% occurring once; the ten biggest clones make up 20% to 25%. Study-level findings and limits: Total diversity from one million sequenced T cells was likely underestimated.

Trimming took 3 bases from V and 0 from J, leaving 15 bases between them. The CDR3 is made up of 17 amino acids. Germline V gene sequence: CDR1 KGHSH, CDR2 LQKENI. The sequenced sample was blood. J is TRBJ2-1 and V is TRBV18; D gene unclear. This sequence originates from a woman aged 60-75 years in good health. The CDR3 loop reads CASSPFREASSYNEQFF. The CDR3 bases are TGTGCCAGCTCACCGTTTCGTGAGGCGAGCTCCTACAATGAGCAGTTCTTC. The full variable domain, in which reference TRBV18 and TRBJ2-1 provide the parts outside the CDR3, is NAGVMQNPRHLVRRRGQEARLRCSPMKGHSHVYWYRQLPEEGLKFMVYLQKENIIDESGMPKERFSAEFPKEGPSILRIQQVVRGDSAAYFCASSPFREASSYNEQFFGPGTRLTVL.